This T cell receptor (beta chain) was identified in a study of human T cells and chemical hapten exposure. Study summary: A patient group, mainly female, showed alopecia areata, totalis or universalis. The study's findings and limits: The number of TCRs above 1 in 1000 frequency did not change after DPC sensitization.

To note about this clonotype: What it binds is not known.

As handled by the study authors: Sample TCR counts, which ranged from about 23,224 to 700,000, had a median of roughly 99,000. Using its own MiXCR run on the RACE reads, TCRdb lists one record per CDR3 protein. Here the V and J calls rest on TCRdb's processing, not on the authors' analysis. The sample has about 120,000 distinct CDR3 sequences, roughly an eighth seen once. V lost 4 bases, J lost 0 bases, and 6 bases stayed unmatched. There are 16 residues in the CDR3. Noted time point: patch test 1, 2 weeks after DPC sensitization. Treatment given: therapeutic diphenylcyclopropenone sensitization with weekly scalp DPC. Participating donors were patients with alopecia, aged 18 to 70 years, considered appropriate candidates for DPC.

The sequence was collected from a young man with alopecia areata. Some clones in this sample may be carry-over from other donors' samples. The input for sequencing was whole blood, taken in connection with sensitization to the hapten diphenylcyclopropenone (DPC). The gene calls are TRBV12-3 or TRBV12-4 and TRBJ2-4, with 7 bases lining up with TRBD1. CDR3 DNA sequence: TGTGCCAGCAGTTGGTGGACAGGCGTAGCCAAAAACATTCAGTACTTC. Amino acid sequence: CASSWWTGVAKNIQYF.